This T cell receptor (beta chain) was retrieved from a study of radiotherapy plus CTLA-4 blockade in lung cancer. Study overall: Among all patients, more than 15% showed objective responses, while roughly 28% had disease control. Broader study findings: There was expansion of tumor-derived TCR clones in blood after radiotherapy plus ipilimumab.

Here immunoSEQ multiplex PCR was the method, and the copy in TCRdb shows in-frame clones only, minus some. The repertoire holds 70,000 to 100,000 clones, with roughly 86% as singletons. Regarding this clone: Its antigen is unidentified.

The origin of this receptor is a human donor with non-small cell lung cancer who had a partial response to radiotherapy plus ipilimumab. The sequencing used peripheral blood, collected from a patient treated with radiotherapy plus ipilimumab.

The CDR3 here is CASSGLDRGNYEQYV. The CDR3, as DNA: TGTGCCAGCAGTGGGTTGGACCGGGGAAACTACGAGCAGTACGTC. The genes are TRBV6-5 and TRBJ2-7; tentatively, D is TRBD2 (5 bases). V was shortened by 5 bases and J by 3 bases, with 17 bases between the two germline ends. The CDR3 is 15 residues long. CDR1 is MNHEY and CDR2 is SVGAGI in the germline V gene.